The 4 T cell receptor beta chains reported below all come from one sample, sequenced in a study of OX40 agonist ivuxolimab in advanced cancers. The repertoire was sequenced with immunoSEQ multiplex PCR; TCRdb's copy has only in-frame clones and lacks some. The profile shows tens of thousands of clones, around nine tenths of them singletons. This sample comprised CD4+ or CD8+ T cells sorted from blood, obtained in a trial of the OX40 agonist ivuxolimab. The receptors shown here come from an adult with an advanced solid tumor such as melanoma, head and neck, liver or kidney cancer.

This rearrangement joins TRBV5-1 to TRBJ2-5, with 11 bases identical to TRBD2. This CDR3 is built from 16 residues. Germline CDR1 and CDR2: SGHRS and YFSETQ. With V trimmed by 0 bases and J by 3 bases, 4 bases remained unmatched. This chain's CDR3 is CASSLALAGGKETQYF. The CDR3 DNA is TGCGCCAGCAGCTTGGCCTTAGCGGGAGGGAAAGAGACCCAGTACTTC.

This chain uses TRBV5-1 with TRBJ2-3; TRBD2 matches at 11 bases. J gave up 5 bases and V 2 bases, and 7 bases lay outside the gene matches. The germline CDR1 and CDR2 sequences are SGHRS and YFSETQ. The CDR3 consists of 16 residues. The CDR3, as DNA: TGCGCCAGCAGCTTTCTGACTAGCGGGATCGGAGATACGCAGTATTTT. It yields the protein CASSFLTSGIGDTQYF.

J is TRBJ2-7 and V is TRBV5-6, with 7 nucleotides matching TRBD1. The CDR3 loop spans 15 amino acids. V lost 4 bases, J lost 4 bases, and 11 bases stayed unmatched. CDR1 is SGHDT, CDR2 YYEEEE, per germline. The chain's CDR3 is CASSLGTANFYEQYF. The CDR3 nucleotides read TGTGCCAGCAGCCTAGGGACAGCTAACTTTTACGAGCAGTACTTC.

This chain uses TRBV5-6 with TRBJ2-5; D unresolved. The CDR3 totals 13 residues. Germline V gene data show CDR1 as SGHDT and CDR2 as YYEEEE. Trimming removed 0 bases at V and 4 bases at J, with 7 bases between. CDR3 bases: TGTGCCAGCAGCTTGGATCCAGGAGAGACCCAGTACTTC. Translating it yields CASSLDPGETQYF. The entire variable domain, with the rest obtained from reference TRBV5-6 and TRBJ2-5, is as follows: DAGVTQSPTHLIKTRGQQVTLRCSPKSGHDTVSWYQQALGQGPQFIFQYYEEEERQRGNFPDRFSGHQFPNYSSELNVNALLLGDSALYLCASSLDPGETQYFGPGTRLLVL.